The T cell receptor beta chain described here comes from a study of blood T cells in healthy people across ages. Whole-study context: T cells yielded about one barcoded beta molecule per two cells through template switching.

Caucasian, healthy and from Russia, the donors were aged between about 6 and 100. Per germline, CDR1 SGHRS and CDR2 YFSETQ. V shed 0 bases, J shed 6 bases, and the junction held 6 bases outside the gene matches. This CDR3 is 15 amino acids long. It was with a sample-barcoded 5' primer and a J-beta primer mix that a second PCR of roughly 6 to 11 cycles was run. A single record per CDR3 protein comes from TCRdb applying MiXCR to the 5' RACE reads. The repertoire holds roughly 1 million distinct CDR3 sequences, with less than 25% as singletons. These data also formed part of another study, on T cells of mothers and their children. That paper states: Regardless of relatedness, pairs show thymic selection shaping TCR recombination output in a similar manner. Among related mother-child pairs, overlap was slightly higher than in unrelated pairs, though not significantly.

The sequencing sample was made of blood. The receptor comes from a girl aged 2 to 9 in good health. The rearrangement uses TRBV5-1 and TRBJ1-2, with 9 bases that match TRBD1. The CDR3 nucleotides read TGCGCCAGCAGCTTGGCCGTAACAGGGGGCGATGGCTACACCTTC. Its translation is CASSLAVTGGDGYTF.